This T cell receptor (beta chain) was captured in a study of cytomegalovirus exposure and HLA in healthy donors (dated by TCRdb to about 2017). For context, the study as a whole: The 500 to 800 repertoires of the first cohort and the 120 validation repertoires were produced on the same platform, according to a later analysis. A separate validation cohort of 100 to 150 different subjects was used in addition to the roughly 700-subject first cohort. The study aimed to test whether cataloging public T cell receptors could reveal signatures of past pathogen exposure. To predict cytomegalovirus infection status, the study combined high-throughput TCR immunosequencing, statistical association of individual TCRs with disease status, and machine learning.

Concerning this clone itself: Its antigen is still unknown. No base qualities exist here, and no much larger clone lies one base off it.

Donors formed part of the validation cohort, which comprised 120 subjects and was distinct from the first cohort of several hundred subjects. Summary of the overall study and its limitations: The authors suggested that the approach could potentially be extended to other disease states and immunological phenotypes. The study gave a list of over 150 TCR beta chains associated with cytomegalovirus. Across donors, most TCR sequences were observed very rarely, whereas some public TCRs were present in many individuals. Of the cluster scores, approximately 94% were above 0 in a later analysis, which found that TCRs clustered in the first cohort also tended to co-occur in the roughly 130 validation repertoires. In both the original and validation cohorts, the classifier was reported to diagnose cytomegalovirus status with high specificity and sensitivity. In vitro tests confirmed that three of the cytomegalovirus-associated TCR beta chains recognize cytomegalovirus antigens. A later analysis lacked HLA typing for the validation cohort, so it scored co-occurrence in that cohort across all 120 or so repertoires.

Libraries were constructed by the immunoSEQ multiplex PCR assay. Per the authors' processing: A statistical classification framework was built for diagnosing cytomegalovirus status from the catalog of TCR beta chain sequences. TCRdb took this table from immuneACCESS and kept in-frame rearrangements with V and J called. Such tables lack part of the clones; where checked against another copy, unresolved V genes explain under half of the gap, and the rest is unexplained. D and trimming were read from the DNA, whereas the V and J calls and clone size are those reported in that table. This sample has more than 300,000 clones in its table, and just over 85% of those were observed once. Approximately 0.8% of the sample is held by the ten biggest clonotypes. The sequence derives from a woman between 18 and 29 years old in good health and CMV-seronegative. Sequencing was done on a sample of PBMCs.

The DNA sequence reads TGTGCCAGCAGCACCGACAGGGGTGAAAAACTGTTTTTT. Its translation is CASSTDRGEKLFF. Here the chain combines TRBV5-4 and TRBJ1-4; 8 junctional bases match TRBD1. Trimming removed 4 bases from V and 7 bases from J; the gene matches leave 3 bases unexplained. The CDR3, cysteine through phenylalanine, is 13 amino acids long. Just the 39-base CDR3 DNA is kept, in frame starting at base 1. CDR1 SGHNT and CDR2 YYREEE were looked up in the germline V gene (reference sequence).